This is a list of T cell receptor beta chains from one sample in a study of blood T cells in healthy people across ages. TCRdb fed the 5' RACE reads into MiXCR, producing one record per CDR3 protein. The sample has 750,000 to 1,000,000 distinct CDR3 sequences; roughly 29% are singletons. This same sample was also part of a study on T cells of mothers and their children.

Input material: blood. The receptors were gathered from a woman in her 40s in good health. Both conserved end residues are part of each CDR3. A D gene is named only where the DNA matches it firmly. Clone size is not always given. Where it is, it says once, few, many or a class for expanded clones.

j_call: TRBJ2-3; v_call: TRBV7-2; clone_size: few; d_call: .; cdr3_nt: TGTGCCAGCAGCCTAGGGGGGGCCCTCACAGATACGCAGTATTTT; cdr3_aa: CASSLGGALTDTQYF
j_call: TRBJ2-4; v_call: TRBV11-3; clone_size: many; d_call: .; cdr3_nt: TGTGCCAGCAGCTTAGGGCAGAAGCTAACCAAAAACATTCAGTACTTC; cdr3_aa: CASSLGQKLTKNIQYF
j_call: TRBJ2-7; v_call: TRBV5-1; clone_size: few; d_call: TRBD1; cdr3_nt: TGCGCCAGCAGCGCCGACCCCCGGACAGGGGGCGTCTACGAGCAGTACTTC; cdr3_aa: CASSADPRTGGVYEQYF
j_call: TRBJ2-7; v_call: TRBV18; clone_size: once; d_call: .; cdr3_nt: TGTGCCAGCTCACACGGGGACCTTCCCTACGAGCAGTACTTC; cdr3_aa: CASSHGDLPYEQYF
j_call: TRBJ1-1; v_call: TRBV20-1; clone_size: .; d_call: .; cdr3_nt: TGCAGTGCTAGAGATCCCGCCTTGTACGCGGTGTACACTGAAGCTTTCTTT; cdr3_aa: CSARDPALYAVYTEAFF
j_call: TRBJ1-4; v_call: TRBV7-6; clone_size: few; d_call: .; cdr3_nt: TGTGCCAGCAGCTTAGACGTTCGTGGGGGAAGTAATGAAAAACTGTTTTTT; cdr3_aa: CASSLDVRGGSNEKLFF
j_call: TRBJ1-4; v_call: TRBV7-9; clone_size: few; d_call: TRBD1; cdr3_nt: TGTGCCAGCAGCGCCGGACAGGGGAATGAAAAACTGTTTTTT; cdr3_aa: CASSAGQGNEKLFF
j_call: TRBJ2-5; v_call: TRBV28; clone_size: few; d_call: TRBD1; cdr3_nt: TGTGCCAGCAGCTCCGGACAGGGGGGGACTCGGGCGCAGTACTTC; cdr3_aa: CASSSGQGGTRAQYF
j_call: TRBJ2-7; v_call: TRBV4-2; clone_size: many; d_call: TRBD2; cdr3_nt: TGTGCCAGCAGCCAGCCAGGGACTATCTCCTACGAGCAGTACTTC; cdr3_aa: CASSQPGTISYEQYF
j_call: TRBJ2-1; v_call: TRBV16; clone_size: many; d_call: TRBD2; cdr3_nt: TGTGCCAGCAGCCCGCCGTCTAGCGGGGGCCGGGATGAGCAGTTCTTC; cdr3_aa: CASSPPSSGGRDEQFF
j_call: TRBJ1-2; v_call: TRBV29-1; clone_size: .; d_call: .; cdr3_nt: TGCAGCGTTGCGAGACAGACCGGGGGCTACACCTTC; cdr3_aa: CSVARQTGGYTF
j_call: TRBJ2-7; v_call: TRBV6-6; clone_size: many; d_call: TRBD1; cdr3_nt: TGTGCCAGCAGTTCGACAGGGGAGAGGGGCCACGAGCAGTACTTC; cdr3_aa: CASSSTGERGHEQYF
j_call: TRBJ2-5; v_call: TRBV28; clone_size: few; d_call: TRBD1; cdr3_nt: TGTGCCAGCAGTTTGGGTCCGGGACAGGGGGCGAACATCGATGGCCAGTACTTC; cdr3_aa: CASSLGPGQGANIDGQYF
j_call: TRBJ2-6; v_call: TRBV29-1; clone_size: .; d_call: .; cdr3_nt: TGCAGCGTTGGGAGCAGGGGACCCTCTGGGGCCAACGTCCTGACTTTC; cdr3_aa: CSVGSRGPSGANVLTF
j_call: TRBJ2-2; v_call: TRBV20-1; clone_size: few; d_call: TRBD2; cdr3_nt: TGCAGTGCGGAAGAGCGGGGCCAACCCAAGCTGAACACCGGGGAGCTGTTTTTT; cdr3_aa: CSAEERGQPKLNTGELFF
j_call: TRBJ2-5; v_call: TRBV4-1; clone_size: many; d_call: .; cdr3_nt: TGCGCCAGCAGCCTCCAGACGGGGTACCAAGAGACCCAGTACTTC; cdr3_aa: CASSLQTGYQETQYF
j_call: TRBJ2-1; v_call: TRBV5-1; clone_size: .; d_call: .; cdr3_nt: TGCGCCAGCAGCTTGGGCCAGGTTAACAATGAGCAGTTCTTC; cdr3_aa: CASSLGQVNNEQFF
j_call: TRBJ2-3; v_call: TRBV20-1; clone_size: many; d_call: TRBD2; cdr3_nt: TGCAGTGCTCATCCTTTAGCGGGGGCCCTAGATACGCAGTATTTT; cdr3_aa: CSAHPLAGALDTQYF
j_call: TRBJ2-7; v_call: TRBV27; clone_size: .; d_call: TRBD2; cdr3_nt: TGTGCCAGCGGACTCAGCGGGACGTACGAGCAGTACTTC; cdr3_aa: CASGLSGTYEQYF
j_call: TRBJ2-3; v_call: TRBV6-6; clone_size: few; d_call: TRBD1; cdr3_nt: TGTGCCAGCAGTTACCTGGACAGGGCTAGCACAAATACGCAGTATTTT; cdr3_aa: CASSYLDRASTNTQYF